Given below is one T cell receptor (beta chain) in context. This specimen comes from a study of shared clonotypes between healthy human individuals. Study-level information: Three CD4 naive, three CD4 memory, two CD8 naive and one CD8 memory plate were used per donor.

Profiled with immunoSEQ multiplex PCR; TCRdb holds only in-frame clones, not every one. The sample holds 2,500,000 or so clones, 93% seen once. Sequencing was performed on naive CD4+ T cells from PBMCs. Described subset: CD45RA+ positively selected. The sequence derives from a man between 18 and 35 years old in good health. Some clones in this sample may be carry-over from other donors' samples.

CDR3 DNA sequence: TGCGCCAGCAACTACGGACAGGGAATAGGCACAGATACGCAGTATTTT. It translates to CASNYGQGIGTDTQYF. This chain connects TRBV5-1 to TRBJ2-3; 8 nucleotides match TRBD1. The length of the CDR3 is 16 residues. Per germline, CDR1 SGHRS and CDR2 YFSETQ. After removal of 6 bases from V and 1 base from J, the junction contained 10 bases not matched to a gene.